The clone carrying this TCR beta chain came up many times. The antigen is not known. The data originate from a study of T cells in Graves' hyperthyroidism and ophthalmopathy. Notes on the study in general: A median around 6.8 months before onset, the model predicted ophthalmopathy. Blood shared most expanded thyroid clonotypes above 0.001.

Fresh peripheral blood, around 9.5 ml, yielded the PBMCs. Germline V gives CDR1 LGHDT, CDR2 YNNKEL (reference sequence). Deletions cut 0 bases from V and 3 bases from J, with 1 base between. The CDR3 extends over 12 amino acids. The source material, RNA transcripts, was used to amplify TCR beta CDR3 regions. Initially, a first-round RT-PCR of the TCR CDR3 employed the HTBI primer set. TCRdb re-derived calls from the multiplex PCR reads in MiXCR, one entry per CDR3 protein. The sample consists of a few hundred thousand distinct CDR3 sequences, roughly 14% of them appearing once. The sequence came from a woman between 18 and 30 years old with Graves' hyperthyroidism. The chain combines TRBV3-1 with TRBJ2-3; D gene ambiguous. Sequencing input: blood. The CDR3 loop is CASSQETDTQYF. The CDR3, as DNA: TGTGCCAGCAGCCAAGAGACAGATACGCAGTATTTT.